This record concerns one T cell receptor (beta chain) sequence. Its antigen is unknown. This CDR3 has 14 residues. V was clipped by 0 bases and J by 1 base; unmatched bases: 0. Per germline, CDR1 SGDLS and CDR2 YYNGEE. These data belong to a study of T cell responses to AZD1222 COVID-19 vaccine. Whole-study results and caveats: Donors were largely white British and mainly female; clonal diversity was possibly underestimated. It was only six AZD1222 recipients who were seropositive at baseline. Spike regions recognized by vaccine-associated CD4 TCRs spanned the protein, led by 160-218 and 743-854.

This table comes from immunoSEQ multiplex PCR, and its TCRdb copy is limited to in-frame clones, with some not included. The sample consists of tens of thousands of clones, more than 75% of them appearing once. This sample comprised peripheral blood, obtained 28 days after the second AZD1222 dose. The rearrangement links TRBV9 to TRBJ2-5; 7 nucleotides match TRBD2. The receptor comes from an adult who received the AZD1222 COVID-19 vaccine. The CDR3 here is CASSVAGGQETQYF. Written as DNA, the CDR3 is TGTGCCAGCAGCGTAGCGGGGGGCCAAGAGACCCAGTACTTC.